The 17 T cell receptor beta chains reported below all come from one sample, sequenced in a study of response to subunit inactivated influenza vaccine. TCRdb ran MiXCR on the RT-PCR reads and lists one entry per CDR3 protein. The repertoire holds 860,000 or so distinct CDR3 sequences, with around 21% as singletons. This specimen consisted of PBMCs from blood, obtained 5 days after vaccination. The source is a man aged 50 or older who received an inactivated influenza vaccine.

The chain joins TRBV28 to TRBJ2-7; the D gene is possibly TRBD2 (5 bases). V lost 6 bases to trimming and J lost 2 bases, with 5 bases between them. This CDR3 region has 11 residues. CDR1 is MDHEN and CDR2 is SYDVKM in the germline V gene. CDR3 sequence (DNA): TGTGCCAGCAGACTAGCCTACGAGCAGTACTTC. This codes for CASRLAYEQYF. Using reference TRBV28 and TRBJ2-7 for the parts outside the CDR3, the full variable domain is DVKVTQSSRYLVKRTGEKVFLECVQDMDHENMFWYRQDPGLGLRLIYFSYDVKMKEKGDIPEGYSVSREKKERFSLILESASTNQTSMYLCASRLAYEQYFGPGTRLTVT.

This clonotype was recorded a few times. The chain recombines TRBV4-3 with TRBJ2-7; 10 bases map to TRBD1. The CDR3 consists of 14 residues. Germline V gene lookup returns CDR1 LGHNA and CDR2 YSLEER. Trimming cost V 4 bases and J 8 bases; bases outside gene matches: 8. The CDR3 DNA is TGCGCCAGCAGCCGCCAGAGACAGGGGGCCCAGCAGTACTTC. Translation: CASSRQRQGAQQYF.

Only a few counts were recorded for this clonotype. V usage is TRBV20-1 and J usage is TRBJ2-7; 8 bases match TRBD1. CDR1 and CDR2 (germline): DFQATT, SNEGSKA (reference sequence). Trimming cost V 2 bases and J 3 bases; bases outside gene matches: 9. The CDR3 covers 15 residues. The chain's CDR3 is CSARSPPRGHYEQYF. Here the CDR3 DNA reads TGCAGTGCTAGATCCCCTCCCAGGGGGCACTACGAGCAGTACTTC.

This clonotype was detected a few times. The V call is TRBV20-1, the J call TRBJ2-5; 10 bases match TRBD2. Germline V gives CDR1 DFQATT, CDR2 SNEGSKA (reference sequence). The ends lost 3 bases at V and 3 bases at J; junction bases unmatched: 7. The CDR3 has 15 residues. Written as DNA, the CDR3 is TGCAGTGCTAGTCGGGCACTAGCGGGGAAAGAGACCCAGTACTTC. Its translation is CSASRALAGKETQYF.

This chain connects TRBV19 to TRBJ1-2; no definite D call. Per germline, CDR1 LNHDA and CDR2 SQIVND (reference sequence). V lost 5 bases, J lost 5 bases, and 12 bases lay in between. This CDR3 is 13 amino acids long. In DNA, the CDR3 is TGTGCCAGTAGTTCGGAGGGTAGTTATGGCTACACCTTC. Amino acids: CASSSEGSYGYTF.

In this sample, this clonotype turned up a few times. V and J are TRBV28 and TRBJ2-5; 11 nucleotides agree with TRBD2. With V trimmed by 6 bases and J by 4 bases, 10 bases remained unmatched. Germline V gene data show CDR1 as MDHEN and CDR2 as SYDVKM. The CDR3 has 16 amino acids. The CDR3 nucleotides are TGTGCCAGCAGACGACCGGGACTAGCGGTGGGAGAGACCCAGTACTTC. It yields the protein CASRRPGLAVGETQYF.

The V and J genes are TRBV24-1 and TRBJ2-3, with D possibly being TRBD1 (6 bases). Looked up from germline, CDR1 is KGHDR and CDR2 is SFDVKD. The V and J ends lost 8 bases and 0 bases respectively, with 8 bases between them. The length of the CDR3 is 13 residues. This CDR3 is CATTGASTDTQYF. The CDR3 bases are TGTGCCACCACAGGGGCTAGCACAGATACGCAGTATTTT.

The chain employs TRBV7-2 and TRBJ2-3, with 7 bases fitting TRBD2. CDR3 length: 13 amino acids. Per the germline V gene, CDR1 is SGHTA and CDR2 is FQGNSA. V lost 1 base and J lost 8; bases outside the gene matches: 3. The CDR3 bases are TGTGCCAGCAGCTTAGAAACGGGGGGTACGCAGTATTTT. It yields the protein CASSLETGGTQYF.

This clonotype turned up a few times. The rearrangement joins TRBV6-5 to TRBJ1-2, with 7 bases matching TRBD1. The CDR3 covers 15 residues. V dropped 0 bases and J dropped 4; count of bases not matched to a gene: 5. CDR1 is MNHEY, CDR2 SVGAGI, per germline. DNA of the CDR3: TGTGCCAGCAGTTACTCATACAGGGGCGTCTATGGCTACACCTTC. It specifies CASSYSYRGVYGYTF.

This clonotype was recorded a few times. This chain joins TRBV28 and TRBJ1-5, with 7 positions matching TRBD1. CDR1 is MDHEN and CDR2 is SYDVKM in the germline V gene. This CDR3 is 17 amino acids long. With V trimmed by 3 bases and J by 0 bases, 8 bases remained unmatched. The CDR3 loop reads CASSLLGGSISNQPQHF. The DNA for the CDR3 is TGTGCCAGCAGTTTGTTAGGGGGCTCGATTAGCAATCAGCCCCAGCATTTT.

The rearrangement uses TRBV7-2 and TRBJ2-7; D is undetermined. V was pared by 5 bases and J by 2 bases, with 10 bases between. Per the germline V gene, CDR1 is SGHTA and CDR2 is FQGNSA. The CDR3 consists of 13 residues. The CDR3 region is CASSPVAAYEQYF. The CDR3 nucleotides are TGTGCCAGCAGCCCGGTGGCAGCCTACGAGCAGTACTTC.

In its sample, this clonotype was seen a few times. This chain joins TRBV12-3 or TRBV12-4 and TRBJ2-7, with 7 bases matching TRBD2. Germline trimming cut 3 bases from V and 3 bases from J; bases unmatched to any gene: 5. This CDR3 comprises 14 residues. CDR3 in amino acids: CASSFPGGIYEQYF. In DNA, the CDR3 is TGTGCCAGCAGTTTCCCGGGGGGAATCTACGAGCAGTACTTC.

This clonotype was found a few times. The chain couples TRBV29-1 to TRBJ2-1, with 12 bases identical to TRBD2. J was trimmed by 1 base and V by 6 bases; bases with no gene match: 10. The CDR3 length is 17 residues. Germline CDR1 SQVTM, CDR2 ANQGSEA. This CDR3 is CSVELTSGRWSYNEQFF. The CDR3 DNA reads TGCAGCGTCGAATTGACTAGCGGGAGATGGTCCTACAATGAGCAGTTCTTC.

This sequence joins TRBV12-3 or TRBV12-4 and TRBJ2-1; tentatively, D is TRBD2 (5 bases). CDR3 size: 15 residues. V was pared by 5 bases and J by 0 bases, with 11 bases between. CDR3 loop: CASSPPGLSYNEQFF. The CDR3 DNA is TGTGCCAGCAGTCCCCCAGGACTCTCCTACAATGAGCAGTTCTTC.

CDR3 residues: CASSLMWTFGRDEQFF. The CDR3 region has the DNA TGTGCCAGCAGCTTAATGTGGACGTTCGGAAGGGATGAGCAGTTCTTC. The genes are TRBV7-9 and TRBJ2-1; D is unclear. Germline loops: CDR1 SEHNR, CDR2 FQNEAQ (reference sequence). Trimming removed 2 bases at V and 8 bases at J, with 19 bases between. The CDR3 runs 16 residues.

This chain joins TRBV24-1 and TRBJ2-3; the D is unclear. The CDR3 length is 15 residues. Deletions cut 4 bases from V and 5 bases from J, with 15 bases between. Per germline, CDR1 KGHDR and CDR2 SFDVKD. For the CDR3, the DNA is TGTGCCACCAGTGACCGTGCCCCGGGCCGAGATACGCAGTATTTT. Protein product: CATSDRAPGRDTQYF.

The chain has TRBV7-8 and TRBJ1-2; 7 bases match TRBD1. The CDR3 totals 13 residues. V was pared by 5 bases and J by 8 bases, with 8 bases of the junction left unmatched. Germline CDR1 reads SGHVS; CDR2 reads FQNEAQ. The CDR3 nucleotides are TGTGCCAGCAGCAAACGACAGGGCGAAGGCTACACCTTC. It encodes CASSKRQGEGYTF.